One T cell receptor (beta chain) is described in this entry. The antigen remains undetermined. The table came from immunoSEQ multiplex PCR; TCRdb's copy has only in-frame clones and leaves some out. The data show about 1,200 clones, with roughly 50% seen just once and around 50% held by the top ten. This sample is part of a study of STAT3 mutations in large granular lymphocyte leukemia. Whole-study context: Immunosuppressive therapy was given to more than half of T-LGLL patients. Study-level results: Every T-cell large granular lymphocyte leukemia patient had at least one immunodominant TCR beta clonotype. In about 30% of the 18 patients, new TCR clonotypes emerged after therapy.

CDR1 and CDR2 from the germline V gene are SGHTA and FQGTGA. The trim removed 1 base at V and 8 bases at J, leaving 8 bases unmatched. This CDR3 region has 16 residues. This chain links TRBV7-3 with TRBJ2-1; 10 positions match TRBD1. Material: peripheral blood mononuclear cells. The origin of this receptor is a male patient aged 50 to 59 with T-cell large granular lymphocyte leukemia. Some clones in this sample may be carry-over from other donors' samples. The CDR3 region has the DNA TGTGCCAGCAGCTTAATCGGGGGACAGGGGATGGATGAGCAGTTCTTC. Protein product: CASSLIGGQGMDEQFF. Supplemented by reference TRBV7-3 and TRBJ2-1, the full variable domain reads GAGVSQTPSNKVTEKGKYVELRCDPISGHTALYWYRQSLGQGPEFLIYFQGTGAADDSGLPNDRFFAVRPEGSVSTLKIQRTERGDSAVYLCASSLIGGQGMDEQFFGPGTRLTVL.